This TCR beta chain was identified in a study of shared clonotypes between healthy human individuals. Broader study findings: Between a handful of donors, naive CD4 clonotypes were shared at a level of approximately 5%.

The CDR3 has 16 residues. The J segment lost 8 bases and the V segment lost 4 bases, leaving 14 bases of the junction unmatched. Germline-derived CDR1 and CDR2 are SGDLS and YYNGEE. About this clone: Its antigen is currently unknown.

The data were produced by immunoSEQ multiplex PCR, yet TCRdb's version contains in-frame clones alone and is incomplete. The repertoire includes millions of clones, 90% to 95% of them detected once, and 0.39% sits in the top ten. Both subsets, CD45RA+ naive and CD45RA-negative memory, were split from the CD4+ cells. The chain carries TRBV9 and TRBJ2-1; the match to TRBD2 covers 8 bases. The sequenced sample consisted of naive CD4+ T cells from PBMCs. Stated subset: CD45RA+ positively selected. This sequence originates from a man aged 18 to 30 in good health. Some clones in this sample may be carry-over from other donors' samples. This chain's CDR3 is CASSIRAGASNYEQFF. The CDR3 coding sequence is TGTGCCAGCAGCATTAGAGCGGGAGCATCCAACTATGAGCAGTTCTTC.